These 25 T cell receptor beta chains were sequenced from one sample in a study of regulatory T cells in long-lasting Graves disease. Through Arm-PCR of CDR3 regions and iRepertoire HTBI primers, TCR beta libraries were built. TCRdb called the multiplex PCR reads again in MiXCR, with one record for every CDR3 protein. In the table there are around 470,000 distinct CDR3 sequences, around 15% of which are singletons. Time point denoted: newly diagnosed GD, antithyroid drugs for less than 3 months. Preparation of the TCR library used RNA extracted from PBMCs. In addition, the sample was reused for a study of T cells in Graves' hyperthyroidism and ophthalmopathy.

The input for sequencing was peripheral blood mononuclear cells (PBMCs), taken at new diagnosis, from a patient treated with antithyroid drugs. The receptor set was obtained from a woman between 50 and 59 years old with Graves disease.

This chain joins TRBV6-1 and TRBJ2-3; 10 bases are shared with TRBD2. CDR3 size: 13 residues. V gave up 11 bases and J gave up 6 bases; unmatched junction bases: 8. In germline, CDR1 is MNHNS, CDR2 SASEGT. CDR3 bases: TGTGCCGCCCGGGGACTAGCGTCTGATACGCAGTATTTT. It encodes CAARGLASDTQYF.

In DNA, the CDR3 is TGTGCCAGCAGTTACGCGGACAGACTTAATTCACCCCTCCACTTT. Amino acid sequence: CASSYADRLNSPLHF. The chain is built from TRBV6-2 or TRBV6-3 and TRBJ1-6; tentatively, D is TRBD1 (6 bases). Germline lookup yields CDR1 MNHEY and CDR2 SVGEGT. V was trimmed by 2 bases and J by 6 bases, leaving 11 bases between them. This CDR3 region has 15 residues.

The chain combines TRBV10-3 with TRBJ1-6; a possible D gene is TRBD1 (6 bases). Germline lookup yields CDR1 ENHRY and CDR2 SYGVKD. The CDR3 runs to 15 residues. The V and J ends lost 0 bases and 10 bases respectively, with 13 bases between them. CDR3: CAISESARGGSPLHF. The CDR3 nucleotides are TGTGCCATCAGTGAGTCTGCCAGGGGAGGGTCACCCCTCCACTTT.

This clonotype turned up a few times. This chain links TRBV7-3 with TRBJ2-5, with D hard to call. The CDR3 covers 14 residues. Germline CDR1 is SGHTA and CDR2 is FQGTGA. Trimming took off 4 bases at V and 3 bases at J, with 12 bases between the two ends. Here the CDR3 reads CASSSGYGEETQYF. CDR3 DNA: TGTGCCAGCAGCTCCGGCTATGGGGAAGAGACCCAGTACTTC.

The chain joins TRBV11-3 to TRBJ2-3; 12 bases align to TRBD2. The CDR3 covers 16 residues. CDR1 is SGHNT, CDR2 YENEEA, per germline. Trimming cost V 0 bases and J 8 bases; bases outside gene matches: 6. The CDR3 sequence is CASSLDTPLAGGTQYF. The CDR3 DNA follows: TGTGCCAGCAGCTTAGATACCCCACTAGCGGGAGGTACGCAGTATTTT.

Many counts were recorded for this clonotype. The rearrangement links TRBV7-2 to TRBJ2-5; 7 bases align to TRBD1. With V trimmed by 5 bases and J by 2 bases, 5 bases remained unmatched. Germline V gives CDR1 SGHTA, CDR2 FQGNSA. There are 14 residues in the CDR3. The CDR3 nucleotides read TGTGCCAGCAGCCGGGACAGCCTTCAAGAGACCCAGTACTTC. It codes for CASSRDSLQETQYF.

V usage is TRBV10-3 and J usage is TRBJ1-5; TRBD1 might be the D (6 bases). The CDR3 sequence is 13 residues long. Deletions cut 8 bases from V and 5 bases from J, with 13 bases between. Germline V lookup: CDR1 ENHRY, CDR2 SYGVKD. The CDR3 loop reads CAILQGRDQPQHF. CDR3 in DNA: TGTGCCATCCTTCAGGGGCGGGATCAGCCCCAGCATTTT.

This clonotype was recorded a few times. This sequence joins TRBV5-1 and TRBJ2-7, with D hard to call. The CDR3 length is 14 residues. Trimming pared 0 bases from V and 2 bases from J, leaving 9 bases between. Germline values: CDR1 SGHRS, CDR2 YFSETQ. As DNA, the CDR3 is TGCGCCAGCAGCTTGGGGACGCCAGCCTACGAGCAGTACTTC. Protein sequence: CASSLGTPAYEQYF.

The V and J genes are TRBV28 and TRBJ2-7; TRBD1 aligns across 10 bases. The CDR3 loop spans 15 amino acids. J lost 6 bases, V lost 5 bases, and 10 bases had no gene match. Germline-derived CDR1 and CDR2 are MDHEN and SYDVKM. The CDR3 region is CASSVPGQGKGEQYF. The CDR3 DNA reads TGTGCCAGCAGTGTACCGGGACAGGGGAAGGGCGAGCAGTACTTC.

This clonotype has ten or more counts. The chain joins TRBV2 to TRBJ1-2; no reliable D call. Germline V gives CDR1 SNHLY, CDR2 FYNNEI. V was trimmed by 7 bases and J by 8 bases, leaving 20 bases between them. The CDR3 is 14 residues long. The CDR3 DNA reads as TGTGCCAGCATCACCTCCGGTTGGGAGCACGGCTACACCTTC. Translating it yields CASITSGWEHGYTF.

In this sample, this clonotype turned up a few times. This chain connects TRBV5-1 to TRBJ2-7, with 7 bases identical to TRBD2. The CDR3 covers 14 residues. V lost 4 bases to trimming and J lost 0 bases; unmatched junction nucleotides: 4. CDR1 SGHRS and CDR2 YFSETQ come from the germline V gene. The CDR3 sequence: CASSMGRGSYEQYF. The CDR3 nucleotides read TGCGCCAGCAGCATGGGGAGGGGCTCCTACGAGCAGTACTTC.

The V and J genes are TRBV5-1 and TRBJ1-1; D not certain. CDR1 and CDR2 from the germline V gene are SGHRS and YFSETQ. This CDR3 is 16 amino acids long. V shed 0 bases and J shed 0 bases, with 12 bases lying between them. The CDR3: CASSLGGSGMNTEAFF. CDR3 bases: TGCGCCAGCAGCTTGGGGGGTTCGGGAATGAACACTGAAGCTTTCTTT.

This chain joins TRBV3-1 and TRBJ2-1; no firm D call. The V gene's germline CDR1 is LGHDT and CDR2 YNNKEL (reference sequence). With 0 bases removed from V and 0 bases from J, the gap between germline ends came to 9 bases. The CDR3 has 16 residues. DNA for the CDR3: TGTGCCAGCAGCCAAGACACGTGGAGCTCCTACAATGAGCAGTTCTTC. It is translated as CASSQDTWSSYNEQFF.

This clonotype was counted ten times or more. The chain joins TRBV9 to TRBJ2-1; TRBD2 matches at 15 bases. The germline CDR1 and CDR2 sequences are SGDLS and YYNGEE. The junction had 7 bases not matched to a gene; V was cut back by 3 bases and J by 3 bases. The CDR3 is made up of 18 amino acids. This CDR3 is CASSAEGTSGRSYNEQFF. Written as DNA, the CDR3 is TGTGCCAGCAGCGCAGAGGGGACTAGCGGGAGGAGCTACAATGAGCAGTTCTTC.

In this sample, this clonotype turned up a few times. The chain couples TRBV3-1 to TRBJ2-7; TRBD1 agrees at 9 bases. V trimming: 1 base; J trimming: 7 bases; junction bases outside the gene matches: 8. This CDR3 spans 15 amino acids. The germline V gene has CDR1 LGHDT and CDR2 YNNKEL (reference sequence). The CDR3 DNA follows: TGTGCCAGCAGCCAAGCGGACAGGGGCCTGAGTGAGCAGTACTTC. Translating it yields CASSQADRGLSEQYF.

This clonotype was recorded at least ten times. The rearrangement links TRBV12-3 or TRBV12-4 to TRBJ2-1, with unresolved D. V lost 2 bases and J lost 6, with 17 bases in between. The CDR3 length is 16 residues. CDR3 protein: CASSLNGLVLPNEQFF. CDR3 in DNA: TGTGCCAGCAGTTTAAATGGTCTCGTCTTACCCAATGAGCAGTTCTTC.

This chain connects TRBV2 to TRBJ2-2, with a weak D call TRBD1 (6 bases). The CDR3 has 15 amino acids. V lost 7 bases and J lost 6, with 18 bases in between. Germline CDR1 reads SNHLY; CDR2 reads FYNNEI. The CDR3 loop reads CASKNPGDRPGELFF. The CDR3 bases are TGTGCCAGCAAAAACCCAGGGGACCGGCCCGGGGAGCTGTTTTTT.

This clonotype was found many times. The chain uses TRBV6-5 and TRBJ1-5, with D hard to call. Germline V gives CDR1 MNHEY, CDR2 SVGAGI. There are 13 residues in the CDR3. The V end was cut by 0 bases, the J end by 6 bases, with 6 bases between. The CDR3 DNA is TGTGCCAGCAGTTACTCTCGGGGTCAGCCCCAGCATTTT. Protein product: CASSYSRGQPQHF.

In the case of this clonotype: A junction boundary mismatches the germline segment, possibly from a read error. The gene calls are TRBV20-1 and TRBJ2-1; D might be TRBD1 (5 bases). TRBJ2-5 explains the end of the DNA better; the J call may be wrong. The CDR3 runs to 16 residues. Germline CDR1 is DFQATT and CDR2 is SNEGSKA (reference sequence). The chain's CDR3 is CGARVQGIWVQETQYF. CDR3 DNA sequence: TGCGGTGCTAGAGTGCAGGGAATATGGGTCCAAGAGACCCAGTACTTC.

This chain joins TRBV30 and TRBJ1-1; D is possibly TRBD1 (5 bases). This CDR3 has 13 residues. The germline gives CDR1 GTSNPN, CDR2 SVGIG (reference sequence). V lost 1 base to trimming and J lost 3 bases, with 9 bases between them. The CDR3 DNA is TGTGCCTGGAGTGGACTGGGGGACACTGAAGCTTTCTTT. Translated, it gives CAWSGLGDTEAFF.

This clonotype appeared a few times. This sequence joins TRBV9 and TRBJ2-5; D is unresolved. V gave up 0 bases and J gave up 2 bases, with 8 bases separating them. Germline assignment: CDR1 SGDLS and CDR2 YYNGEE. The CDR3 runs to 14 residues. The CDR3 region is CASSVEWGQETQYF. CDR3 bases: TGTGCCAGCAGCGTAGAGTGGGGACAAGAGACCCAGTACTTC.

This clonotype was detected many times. V and J are TRBV29-1 and TRBJ1-2, with TRBD1 matching over 7 bases. Germline V gene sequence: CDR1 SQVTM, CDR2 ANQGSEA. The V segment lost 1 base and the J segment 4 bases; nucleotides outside the gene matches: 9. This CDR3 has 15 amino acids. CDR3 in DNA: TGCAGCGTTGAAGGCACCTCGACAGGGTCCTATGGCTACACCTTC. Translation: CSVEGTSTGSYGYTF.

This clonotype has ten or more counts. The genes are TRBV11-2 and TRBJ1-1, with D perhaps TRBD1 (5 bases). The germline gives CDR1 SGHAT, CDR2 FQNNGV. Trimming took off 8 bases at V and 3 bases at J, with 13 bases between the two ends. The length of the CDR3 is 13 residues. CDR3 residues: CASLGQAYTEAFF. The CDR3 DNA reads as TGTGCCAGCTTGGGGCAGGCCTACACTGAAGCTTTCTTT.

This clonotype has a count of ten or more. The chain combines TRBV28 with TRBJ2-7; D tentatively reads TRBD1 or TRBD2 (5 bases each). The germline CDR1 and CDR2 sequences are MDHEN and SYDVKM. Trimming removed 4 bases at V and 0 bases at J, with 13 bases between. The CDR3 totals 15 residues. The CDR3 loop is CASSSAGTASYEQYF. Here the CDR3 DNA reads TGTGCCAGCAGTTCCGCCGGGACGGCCTCCTACGAGCAGTACTTC.

This clonotype has ten or more counts. This CDR3 is CASSLGDRMNTEAFF. The CDR3, as DNA: TGTGCCAGCAGTTTAGGGGACAGGATGAACACTGAAGCTTTCTTT. The rearrangement links TRBV28 to TRBJ1-1; 8 positions match TRBD1. The V segment lost 2 bases and the J segment 0 bases; nucleotides outside the gene matches: 2. The CDR3 is made up of 15 amino acids. Germline V gene sequence: CDR1 MDHEN, CDR2 SYDVKM.